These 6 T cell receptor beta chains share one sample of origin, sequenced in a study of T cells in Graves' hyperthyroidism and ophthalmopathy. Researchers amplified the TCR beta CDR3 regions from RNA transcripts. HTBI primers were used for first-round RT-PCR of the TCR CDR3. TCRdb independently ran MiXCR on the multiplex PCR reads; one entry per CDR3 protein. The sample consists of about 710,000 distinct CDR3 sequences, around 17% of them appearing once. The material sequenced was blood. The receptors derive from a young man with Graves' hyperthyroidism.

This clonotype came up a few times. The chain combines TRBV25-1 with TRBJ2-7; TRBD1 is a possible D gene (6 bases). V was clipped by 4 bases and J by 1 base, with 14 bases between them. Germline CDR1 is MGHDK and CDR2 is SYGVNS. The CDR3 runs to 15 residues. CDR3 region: CASSASYRVSYEQYF. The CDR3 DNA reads TGTGCCAGCAGTGCATCCTACAGGGTATCCTACGAGCAGTACTTC.

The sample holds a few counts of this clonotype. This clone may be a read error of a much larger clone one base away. In DNA form, the CDR3 reads TGTGCCTCACGGGTCAGGGTCGGCGAGCAGTACTTC. Its protein is CASRVRVGEQYF. The chain is built from TRBV30 and TRBJ2-7; TRBD1 is a possible D gene (5 bases). V was trimmed by 7 bases and J by 6 bases, leaving 16 bases between them. Germline-derived CDR1 and CDR2 are GTSNPN and SVGIG (reference sequence). The CDR3 is 12 amino acids.

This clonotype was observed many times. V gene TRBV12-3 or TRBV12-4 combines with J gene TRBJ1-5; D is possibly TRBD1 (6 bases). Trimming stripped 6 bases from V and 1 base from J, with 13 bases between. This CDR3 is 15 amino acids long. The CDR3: CASSLQQGSNQPQHF. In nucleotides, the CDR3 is TGTGCCAGCAGCTTACAGCAGGGGAGCAATCAGCCCCAGCATTTT.

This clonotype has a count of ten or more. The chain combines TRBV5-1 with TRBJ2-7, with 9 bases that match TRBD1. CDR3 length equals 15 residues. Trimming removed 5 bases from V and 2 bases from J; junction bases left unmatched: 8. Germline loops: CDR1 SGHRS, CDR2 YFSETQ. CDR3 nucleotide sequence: TGCGCCAGCAGGCCTGGACAGGGGCTTACCTACGAGCAGTACTTC. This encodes CASRPGQGLTYEQYF.

For the CDR3, the DNA is TGTGCCAGCACCCTCGGGCGAGCGGGAGGTCACAATGAGCAGTTCTTC. Translating gives CASTLGRAGGHNEQFF. V gene TRBV6-1 combines with J gene TRBJ2-1, with 9 nucleotides matching TRBD2. V lost 7 bases and J lost 5; bases outside the gene matches: 12. Germline assignment: CDR1 MNHNS and CDR2 SASEGT. The CDR3 is made up of 16 amino acids.

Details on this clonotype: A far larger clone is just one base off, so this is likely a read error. For the CDR3, the DNA is TGTGCCAGCAGTTTCGGGGGCTACAATGTGCAGTTCTTC. Translation: CASSFGGYNVQFF. This chain uses TRBV28 with TRBJ2-1; D tentatively reads TRBD1 or TRBD2 (6 bases each). Germline CDR1 and CDR2: MDHEN and SYDVKM. This CDR3 has 13 residues. The full variable domain, its missing parts supplied by reference TRBV28 and TRBJ2-1, is DVKVTQSSRYLVKRTGEKVFLECVQDMDHENMFWYRQDPGLGLRLIYFSYDVKMKEKGDIPEGYSVSREKKERFSLILESASTNQTSMYLCASSFGGYNVQFFGPGTRLTVL.